The next 9 T cell receptor beta chains were all read from a single sample in a study of blood T cell repertoires in COVID-19. This table comes from immunoSEQ multiplex PCR, and its TCRdb copy is limited to in-frame clones, with some not included. Of roughly 55,000 clones listed, 60% to 85% are singletons. Sequences were obtained from peripheral blood. The receptors were sampled from a man aged 60 to 75 with acute or convalescent COVID-19.

This chain joins TRBV28 and TRBJ1-5; 9 nucleotides match TRBD1. The CDR3 has 14 amino acids. CDR1 and CDR2 from the germline V gene are MDHEN and SYDVKM. The trim removed 5 bases at V and 5 bases at J, leaving 4 bases unmatched. The CDR3, as DNA: TGTGCCAGCAGTCCGGGACAGGGCGATCAGCCCCAGCATTTT. Amino acids: CASSPGQGDQPQHF.

The chain has TRBV5-4 and TRBJ2-1; the D is unclear. The CDR3 length is 15 residues. Germline CDR1 reads SGHNT; CDR2 reads YYREEE (reference sequence). The germline V and J ends were trimmed by 5 bases and 4 bases, with 16 bases remaining between them. CDR3 in amino acids: CASSYDSPIYNEQFF. Here the CDR3 DNA reads TGTGCCAGCAGTTACGACTCCCCGATTTACAATGAGCAGTTCTTC.

This clone appeared a single time. The genes are TRBV6-5 and TRBJ1-2, with 7 bases identical to TRBD1. Germline CDR1 and CDR2: MNHEY and SVGAGI. The CDR3 is 13 residues long. The J segment lost 4 bases and the V segment lost 6 bases, leaving 5 bases of the junction unmatched. DNA for the CDR3: TGTGCCAGCAGAGAGACAGGGTTCTATGGCTACACCTTC. Translated, it gives CASRETGFYGYTF.

This clone showed up just a few times. This sequence joins TRBV30 and TRBJ2-7; TRBD1 agrees at 7 bases. CDR1 GTSNPN and CDR2 SVGIG come from the germline V gene (reference sequence). V gave up 7 bases and J gave up 6 bases; unmatched junction bases: 9. The CDR3 contains 12 residues. CDR3 sequence (DNA): TGTGCCTTGAACAGGGGAAAGCGCGAGCAGTACTTC. Protein: CALNRGKREQYF.

V usage is TRBV5-5 and J usage is TRBJ1-6; 8 bases agree with TRBD1. This CDR3 is 13 amino acids long. In germline, CDR1 is SGHKS, CDR2 YYEKEE (reference sequence). V trimming: 7 bases; J trimming: 10 bases; junction bases outside the gene matches: 7. The CDR3, as DNA: TGTGCCAGCGGGACAGGAACGGGCTCACCCCTCCACTTT. Amino acid sequence: CASGTGTGSPLHF.

The J gene is TRBJ1-5, the V gene TRBV19; maybe TRBD1 (5 bases). The germline V gene encodes CDR1 LNHDA and CDR2 SQIVND (reference sequence). V lost 8 bases and J 1 base, leaving 12 bases between the germline ends. The CDR3 is made up of 14 amino acids. CDR3 DNA: TGTGCCAGTCAACGGGGGGGAAGCAATCAGCCCCAGCATTTT. This translates into CASQRGGSNQPQHF.

CDR3 in amino acids: CASSLFVGRTGDYGYTF. The CDR3, as DNA: TGTGCCAGCAGTTTATTTGTGGGGAGGACCGGTGACTATGGCTACACCTTC. V gene TRBV28 combines with J gene TRBJ1-2; D gene unclear. The V end lost 1 base, the J end lost 3 bases, and 18 bases lay between the germline ends. The CDR3 is 17 residues long. The V gene's germline CDR1 is MDHEN and CDR2 SYDVKM.

This clone has more than one count but fewer than ten. The genes are TRBV5-5 and TRBJ2-7; D not resolved. This CDR3 has 12 residues. Germline V gene data show CDR1 as SGHKS and CDR2 as YYEKEE (reference sequence). The V end was cut by 0 bases, the J end by 6 bases, with 7 bases between. In DNA, the CDR3 is TGTGCCAGCAGCTTGGAGACTTTCGAGCAGTACTTC. Its translation: CASSLETFEQYF.

This clone came up once. V gene TRBV2 combines with J gene TRBJ2-2, with D perhaps TRBD1 (6 bases). CDR1 and CDR2 (germline): SNHLY, FYNNEI. Trimming cost V 4 bases and J 4 bases, with 19 bases left between them. This CDR3 is built from 17 residues. CDR3 loop: CASSGDVQGRSTGELFF. Here the CDR3 DNA reads TGTGCCAGCAGTGGAGATGTACAGGGTCGATCCACCGGGGAGCTGTTTTTT.